Shown below are 28 T cell receptor beta chains from a single sample sequenced in a study of CD8 T cells in ankylosing spondylitis. TCRdb redid the calling of the 5' RACE reads with MiXCR, one entry per CDR3 protein. The sample consists of 300,000 to 400,000 distinct CDR3 sequences, approximately 15% of them appearing once. The sample was blood, either unsorted or a sorted T cell fraction (not recorded which). These receptors came from a male donor with ankylosing spondylitis or in good health (not recorded which).

This clonotype was seen only a few times. The chain links TRBV20-1 to TRBJ2-2; 16 bases are shared with TRBD2. The V segment lost 0 bases and the J segment 6 bases; nucleotides outside the gene matches: 13. Germline assignment: CDR1 DFQATT and CDR2 SNEGSKA (reference sequence). The length of the CDR3 is 20 residues. Here the CDR3 reads CSARDDGGLAGGDRPGELFF. The CDR3 region has the DNA TGCAGTGCTAGAGATGACGGGGGACTAGCGGGAGGGGATCGTCCCGGGGAGCTGTTTTTT.

This clonotype appeared many times. V and J are TRBV12-3 or TRBV12-4 and TRBJ1-4; TRBD1 matches 12 bases. J lost 8 bases, V lost 6 bases, and 10 bases had no gene match. The CDR3 has 16 amino acids. The CDR3, as DNA: TGTGCCAGCAGCCGACCCTCCGGGACAGGGGGCGAAAAACTGTTTTTT. It is translated as CASSRPSGTGGEKLFF.

This clonotype was found many times. The rearrangement links TRBV5-6 to TRBJ1-1, with D uncertain. The V and J ends lost 6 bases and 5 bases respectively, with 14 bases between them. CDR3 length equals 13 residues. Germline lookup yields CDR1 SGHDT and CDR2 YYEEEE. The chain's CDR3 is CASTSVAGTEAFF. The CDR3, as DNA: TGTGCCAGCACCTCCGTGGCGGGAACTGAAGCTTTCTTT.

J is TRBJ1-4 and V is TRBV12-3 or TRBV12-4; 8 positions match TRBD1. The CDR3 has 14 residues. The V and J ends lost 1 base and 8 bases, in that order; junction bases with no gene match: 3. CDR3 sequence: CASSLVRGREKLFF. CDR3 bases: TGTGCCAGCAGTTTAGTCAGGGGGCGAGAAAAACTGTTTTTT.

This clonotype was detected only a few times. The chain is built from TRBV12-3 or TRBV12-4 and TRBJ2-3; 9 bases are shared with TRBD2. The length of the CDR3 is 18 residues. V gave up 2 bases and J gave up 0 bases; unmatched junction bases: 9. This chain's CDR3 is CASSLQRGALTSTDTQYF. In DNA, the CDR3 is TGTGCCAGCAGTTTACAGCGGGGGGCCCTGACTAGCACAGATACGCAGTATTTT.

The chain is built from TRBV4-1 and TRBJ2-1; TRBD2 is a possible D gene (5 bases). V lost 2 bases, J lost 10 bases, and 15 bases lay in between. The CDR3 totals 14 residues. Germline lookup yields CDR1 MGHRA and CDR2 YSYEKL. The CDR3 region is CASSQPLAAPEQFF. For the CDR3, the DNA is TGCGCCAGCAGCCAACCTCTAGCAGCCCCGGAGCAGTTCTTC.

This clonotype has a count of ten or more. The V gene is TRBV28, the J gene TRBJ2-7; D uncertain. Trimming stripped 6 bases from V and 6 bases from J, with 21 bases between. The CDR3 spans 15 residues. Germline lookup yields CDR1 MDHEN and CDR2 SYDVKM. This CDR3 is CASRAQLPDFGEQYF. The CDR3 nucleotides are TGTGCCAGCAGGGCCCAACTCCCGGATTTTGGCGAGCAGTACTTC.

V usage is TRBV14 and J usage is TRBJ2-3; TRBD2 agrees at 7 bases. CDR1 SGHDN and CDR2 FVKESK come from the germline V gene. V lost 1 base, J lost 2 bases, and 3 bases stayed unmatched. This CDR3 is 15 amino acids long. The CDR3 coding sequence is TGTGCCAGCAGCCAAGGGCGGGGGTTCACAGATACGCAGTATTTT. Protein product: CASSQGRGFTDTQYF. Based on the CDR3 plus reference TRBV14 and TRBJ2-3, the full variable domain is EAGVTQFPSHSVIEKGQTVTLRCDPISGHDNLYWYRRVMGKEIKFLLHFVKESKQDESGMPNNRFLAERTGGTYSTLKVQPAELEDSGVYFCASSQGRGFTDTQYFGPGTRLTVL.

This chain links TRBV6-2 or TRBV6-3 with TRBJ1-1; perhaps TRBD1 as D (6 bases). The CDR3 loop spans 14 amino acids. V lost 6 bases and J lost 6, with 17 bases in between. Germline CDR1 is MNHEY and CDR2 is SVGEGT. The CDR3 reads CASRPPGAGAEAFF. Written as DNA, the CDR3 is TGTGCCAGCAGACCGCCGGGGGCGGGGGCTGAAGCTTTCTTT.

This chain's CDR3 is CASSEVSHEQYF. The CDR3 DNA sequence: TGTGCCAGCAGTGAAGTATCGCACGAGCAGTACTTC. The chain is built from TRBV6-1 and TRBJ2-7; D is undetermined. This CDR3 comprises 12 residues. Germline CDR1 and CDR2: MNHNS and SASEGT. V shed 1 base and J shed 5 bases, with 6 bases lying between them.

The table lists this clonotype with a few counts. V is TRBV20-1 and J is TRBJ2-2; 8 bases are a match to TRBD1. V was clipped by 6 bases and J by 3 bases; unmatched bases: 12. The germline V gene encodes CDR1 DFQATT and CDR2 SNEGSKA (reference sequence). The length of the CDR3 is 16 residues. The CDR3: CSARLTRGQYTGELFF. The CDR3 bases are TGCAGTGCCCGCCTCACCAGGGGGCAATACACCGGGGAGCTGTTTTTT.

In this sample, this clonotype turned up many times. The chain is built from TRBV29-1 and TRBJ2-7, with D possibly TRBD2 on 6 matching bases. Germline V gene data show CDR1 as SQVTM and CDR2 as ANQGSEA. This CDR3 has 12 amino acids. The V and J ends lost 4 bases and 3 bases respectively, with 10 bases between them. The CDR3 coding sequence is TGCAGCGTTGGCGTGGGAGGCTACGAGCAGTACTTC. As protein: CSVGVGGYEQYF.

This clonotype turned up a few times. This CDR3 is CSPLVAGLSGDTQYF. In DNA form, the CDR3 reads TGCAGTCCTCTGGTGGCGGGCCTATCCGGGGATACGCAGTATTTT. This chain joins TRBV20-1 and TRBJ2-3; possibly TRBD2 for D (5 bases). The CDR3 spans 15 residues. Germline V gene sequence: CDR1 DFQATT, CDR2 SNEGSKA (reference sequence). With 8 bases removed from V and 6 bases from J, the gap between germline ends came to 24 bases.

The chain carries TRBV5-1 and TRBJ2-5, with D possibly matching TRBD1 (6 bases). Trimming shortened V by 4 bases and J by 7 bases, and 11 bases separated the two germline ends. The CDR3 consists of 12 residues. CDR1 SGHRS and CDR2 YFSETQ come from the germline V gene. The CDR3 spells CASSEVGGTQYF. The CDR3 DNA reads as TGCGCCAGCAGCGAGGTAGGGGGGACCCAGTACTTC. The full variable domain, with the rest looked up from reference TRBV5-1 and TRBJ2-5, is KAGVTQTPRYLIKTRGQQVTLSCSPISGHRSVSWYQQTPGQGLQFLFEYFSETQRNKGNFPGRFSGRQFSNSRSEMNVSTLELGDSALYLCASSEVGGTQYFGPGTRLLVL.

This clonotype has just a few counts. This chain joins TRBV27 and TRBJ1-1; D perhaps matches TRBD1 (6 bases). V was shortened by 2 bases and J by 3 bases, with 10 bases between the two germline ends. Per germline, CDR1 MNHEY and CDR2 SMNVEV (reference sequence). This CDR3 has 14 amino acids. CDR3 region: CASSLQGGDTEAFF. CDR3 DNA: TGTGCCAGCAGTTTACAAGGGGGGGACACTGAAGCTTTCTTT.

This clonotype was observed at least ten times. The chain employs TRBV9 and TRBJ2-1; TRBD2 agrees at 9 bases. The trim removed 0 bases at V and 8 bases at J, leaving 9 bases unmatched. The length of the CDR3 is 16 residues. Germline V gene sequence: CDR1 SGDLS, CDR2 YYNGEE. The CDR3 loop reads CASSVGSSGIRDEQFF. CDR3 DNA: TGTGCCAGCAGCGTAGGGTCTAGCGGGATTAGAGATGAGCAGTTCTTC.

The chain recombines TRBV5-1 with TRBJ1-2; no reliable D call. The CDR3 is made up of 15 amino acids. V lost 0 bases to trimming and J lost 4 bases, with 13 bases between them. Germline-derived CDR1 and CDR2 are SGHRS and YFSETQ. The CDR3 DNA reads TGCGCCAGCAGCTTGGAAGGGTTACCGTTCTATGGCTACACCTTC. The encoded protein is CASSLEGLPFYGYTF.

This clonotype was recorded many times. The chain joins TRBV4-2 to TRBJ2-5; a possible D gene is TRBD1 (6 bases). V gave up 0 bases and J gave up 3 bases, with 11 bases separating them. This CDR3 is built from 15 residues. Germline V gene sequence: CDR1 LGHNA, CDR2 YNFKEQ. This CDR3 reads CASSQEVTGKETQYF. The CDR3 coding sequence is TGTGCCAGCAGCCAAGAGGTTACAGGGAAAGAGACCCAGTACTTC.

The rearrangement uses TRBV12-3 or TRBV12-4 and TRBJ2-2, with 12 bases lining up with TRBD2. The CDR3 has 16 amino acids. J was trimmed by 8 bases and V by 3 bases; bases with no gene match: 7. CDR3 DNA: TGTGCCAGCAGTTTTCTAGCGGGGGGGCCAGGAGGGGAGCTGTTTTTT. Its protein product is CASSFLAGGPGGELFF.

The genes are TRBV10-2 and TRBJ2-5; D call uncertain. Trimming removed 1 base at V and 1 base at J, with 4 bases between. The CDR3 spans 13 residues. CDR1 WSHSY and CDR2 SAAADI come from the germline V gene. The CDR3 loop reads CASSEFLQETQYF. DNA for the CDR3: TGCGCCAGCAGTGAGTTTCTCCAAGAGACCCAGTACTTC.

The table lists this clonotype with a few counts. The chain recombines TRBV5-1 with TRBJ2-1; 14 bases are shared with TRBD2. The CDR3 has 16 amino acids. V was clipped by 5 bases and J by 8 bases; unmatched bases: 9. Germline CDR1 SGHRS, CDR2 YFSETQ. The CDR3 protein is CASRKGTSGSNDEQFF. The CDR3 bases are TGCGCCAGCAGGAAAGGGACTAGCGGGAGTAACGATGAGCAGTTCTTC. The full variable domain, with the rest looked up from reference TRBV5-1 and TRBJ2-1, is KAGVTQTPRYLIKTRGQQVTLSCSPISGHRSVSWYQQTPGQGLQFLFEYFSETQRNKGNFPGRFSGRQFSNSRSEMNVSTLELGDSALYLCASRKGTSGSNDEQFFGPGTRLTVL.

The chain links TRBV5-1 to TRBJ2-2, with 7 bases fitting TRBD2. The CDR3 spans 16 residues. Germline loops: CDR1 SGHRS, CDR2 YFSETQ. V gave up 2 bases and J gave up 5 bases; unmatched junction bases: 9. CDR3: CASSFGASGTTGELFF. The CDR3 DNA sequence: TGCGCCAGCAGCTTCGGGGCTAGCGGAACTACCGGGGAGCTGTTTTTT.

This clonotype has more than one count but fewer than ten. The CDR3 nucleotides read TGCGCCAGCAGCTTTGCCCATTCCTACAATGAGCAGTTCTTC. It codes for CASSFAHSYNEQFF. The genes are TRBV5-1 and TRBJ2-1, with D unresolved. CDR1 is SGHRS and CDR2 is YFSETQ in the germline V gene. The CDR3 extends over 14 amino acids. Trimming took 2 bases from V and 1 from J, leaving 7 bases between them. Looking up the rest from reference TRBV5-1 and TRBJ2-1 gives the full variable domain: KAGVTQTPRYLIKTRGQQVTLSCSPISGHRSVSWYQQTPGQGLQFLFEYFSETQRNKGNFPGRFSGRQFSNSRSEMNVSTLELGDSALYLCASSFAHSYNEQFFGPGTRLTVL.

The V call is TRBV30, the J call TRBJ1-5; 8 bases are a match to TRBD1. Germline V CDR1 and CDR2: GTSNPN, SVGIG (reference sequence). V dropped 2 bases and J dropped 6; count of bases not matched to a gene: 12. The CDR3 is 16 amino acids. The CDR3 coding sequence is TGTGCCTGGAGTTCCCCCGGACAGGGCTTAGGTCAGCCCCAGCATTTT. It is translated as CAWSSPGQGLGQPQHF.

This clonotype has more than one count but fewer than ten. V gene TRBV5-1 combines with J gene TRBJ2-3; D possibly uses TRBD1 or TRBD2 (5 bases each). V gave up 5 bases and J gave up 2 bases, with 21 bases separating them. Germline CDR1 and CDR2: SGHRS and YFSETQ. The CDR3 has 17 residues. CDR3 nucleotides: TGCGCCAGCAGTGGACCCCCTACGGGACCCTTCACAGATACGCAGTATTTT. This codes for CASSGPPTGPFTDTQYF.

To note about this clonotype: Compared with germline, one end of the junction differs, possibly owing to a read error. The chain is built from TRBV6-2 or TRBV6-3 and TRBJ2-5, with 10 nucleotides matching TRBD2. The CDR3 is 17 amino acids. Germline V gives CDR1 MNHEY, CDR2 SVGEGT. CDR3 DNA sequence: TGTGCCAGCAGTTACTCGTCTAGCGGGAGATACCAAGGGACCCAGTACTTC. Its protein is CASSYSSSGRYQGTQYF.

The sample holds a few counts of this clonotype. The rearrangement uses TRBV5-1 and TRBJ2-1, with D maybe TRBD2 (6 bases). V was shortened by 4 bases and J by 10 bases, with 15 bases between the two germline ends. CDR1 is SGHRS and CDR2 is YFSETQ in the germline V gene. There are 13 residues in the CDR3. This CDR3 is CASSPGAGSEQFF. The CDR3 region has the DNA TGCGCCAGCAGCCCGGGAGCAGGGAGCGAGCAGTTCTTC.

This clonotype was recorded many times. J is TRBJ1-4 and V is TRBV4-1; D gene uncertain. CDR3 length: 15 residues. The germline gives CDR1 MGHRA, CDR2 YSYEKL. Trimming took off 7 bases at V and 0 bases at J, with 12 bases between the two ends. The CDR3 region is CASIRTQATNEKLFF. The CDR3 DNA sequence: TGCGCCAGCATCCGGACCCAGGCAACTAATGAAAAACTGTTTTTT.